This TCR beta chain derives from a study of blood T cells in healthy people across ages. Study-wide results and caveats: Strongly correlated with naive T cell percentage was TCR beta diversity.

There were at least 5 micrograms of total RNA extracted from every sample. Combining a sample-barcoded 5' primer with a J-beta primer mix, a second PCR ran for roughly 7 to 12 cycles. TCRdb analysed the 5' RACE reads with MiXCR anew, one entry per CDR3 protein. The sample lists approximately 1,100,000 distinct CDR3 sequences, 35% to 55% occurring once. About this clonotype: The antigen remains undetermined.

Per the germline V gene, CDR1 is MGHDK and CDR2 is SYGVNS. Between the trimmed V and J ends, which lost 5 bases and 0 bases, there was a span of 19 bases. The CDR3 contains 17 residues. The clonotype comes from an older woman in good health. The rearrangement uses TRBV25-1 and TRBJ1-1, with D unclear. The sample taken for sequencing was blood. The CDR3: CASSNCGQEVLNTEAFF. The CDR3 DNA follows: TGTGCCAGCAGTAATTGTGGCCAGGAGGTGTTGAACACTGAAGCTTTCTTT.